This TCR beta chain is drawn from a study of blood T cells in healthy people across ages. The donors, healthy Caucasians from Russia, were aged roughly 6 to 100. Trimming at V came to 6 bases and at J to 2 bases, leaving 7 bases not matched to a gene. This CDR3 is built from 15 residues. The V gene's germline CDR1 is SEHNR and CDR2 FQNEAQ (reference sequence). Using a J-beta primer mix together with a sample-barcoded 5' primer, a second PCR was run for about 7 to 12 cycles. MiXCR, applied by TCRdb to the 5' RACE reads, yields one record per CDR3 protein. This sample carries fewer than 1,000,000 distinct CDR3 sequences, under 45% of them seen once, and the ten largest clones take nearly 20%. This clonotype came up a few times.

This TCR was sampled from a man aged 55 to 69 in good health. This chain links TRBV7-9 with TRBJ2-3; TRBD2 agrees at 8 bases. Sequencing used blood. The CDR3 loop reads CASRPSGPYTDTQYF. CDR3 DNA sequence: TGTGCCAGCAGACCTAGCGGGCCTTACACAGATACGCAGTATTTT. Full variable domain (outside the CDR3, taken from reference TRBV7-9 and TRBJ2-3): DTGVSQNPRHKITKRGQNVTFRCDPISEHNRLYWYRQTLGQGPEFLTYFQNEAQLEKSRLLSDRFSAERPKGSFSTLEIQRTEQGDSAMYLCASRPSGPYTDTQYFGPGTRLTVL.